A single sample is the source of the 30 T cell receptor beta chains below, sequenced in a study of a mutant IDH1 vaccine in newly diagnosed glioma. Time point indicated: baseline, week 1 (first vaccination visit). The treatment was: pre-vaccination baseline after standard-of-care therapy. The repertoire was sequenced with immunoSEQ multiplex PCR; TCRdb's copy has only in-frame clones and lacks some. This sample has about 66,000 clones, with approximately 86% found just once. This material consisted of PBMCs, taken from a glioma patient treated with radiotherapy, temozolomide or both. The receptors come from a young man with glioma.

The V and J genes are TRBV5-1 and TRBJ1-2; D perhaps matches TRBD1 (6 bases). Germline V lookup: CDR1 SGHRS, CDR2 YFSETQ. The CDR3 loop spans 18 amino acids. V dropped 4 bases and J dropped 0 bases, with 22 bases sitting between them. CDR3 in amino acids: CASSPKETGSTANYGYTF. CDR3 nucleotides: TGCGCCAGCAGCCCAAAAGAGACAGGTTCCACGGCTAACTATGGCTACACCTTC.

In its sample, this clone is medium-sized. The CDR3 DNA reads as TGTGCCAGCAGCTTGGATCTTGGGTGGGGAAAACTGTTTTTT. Translation: CASSLDLGWGKLFF. This sequence joins TRBV7-6 and TRBJ1-4; D not resolved. The V end was cut by 3 bases, the J end by 10 bases, with 15 bases between. The CDR3 has 14 amino acids. Germline CDR1 and CDR2: SGHVS and FNYEAQ.

This clone has just one count. This rearrangement joins TRBV18 to TRBJ2-7; 7 bases line up with TRBD2. The CDR3 consists of 14 residues. Germline loops: CDR1 KGHSH, CDR2 LQKENI. The junction had 5 bases not matched to a gene; V was cut back by 3 bases and J by 3 bases. CDR3 loop: CASSPWGGLYEQYF. The CDR3 nucleotides are TGTGCCAGCTCACCGTGGGGGGGTCTCTACGAGCAGTACTTC.

This chain uses TRBV7-6 with TRBJ2-7; possible D gene TRBD2, 5 bases. The CDR3 spans 13 residues. Between the trimmed V and J ends, which lost 4 bases and 7 bases, there was a span of 14 bases. Germline V gives CDR1 SGHVS, CDR2 FNYEAQ. The CDR3 region is CASSSDFYLEQYF. CDR3 nucleotide sequence: TGTGCCAGCAGCTCGGACTTTTACTTAGAGCAGTACTTC. The variable domain in full, completed from reference TRBV7-6 and TRBJ2-7, reads GAGVSQSPRYKVTKRGQDVALRCDPISGHVSLYWYRQALGQGPEFLTYFNYEAQQDKSGLPNDRFSAERPEGSISTLTIQRTEQRDSAMYRCASSSDFYLEQYFGPGTRLTVT.

This clone was counted a single time. The chain uses TRBV5-6 and TRBJ1-2; TRBD1 matches at 9 bases. The CDR3 extends over 14 amino acids. Germline CDR1 is SGHDT and CDR2 is YYEEEE. Trimming cost V 2 bases and J 8 bases; bases outside gene matches: 7. CDR3: CASSFGTGNGGYTF. The CDR3 DNA follows: TGTGCCAGCAGCTTCGGGACAGGGAATGGCGGCTACACCTTC.

The chain uses TRBV11-3 and TRBJ2-3; D may be TRBD2 (5 bases). The V end was cut by 4 bases, the J end by 0 bases, with 11 bases between. Germline CDR1 SGHNT, CDR2 YENEEA. CDR3 length: 15 amino acids. The DNA of the CDR3 is TGTGCCAGCAGCTCTGCGAGGACTAGCACAGATACGCAGTATTTT. Translation gives CASSSARTSTDTQYF.

This chain joins TRBV6-5 and TRBJ2-7; D gene ambiguous. Germline CDR1 is MNHEY and CDR2 is SVGAGI. V lost 0 bases and J lost 3, with 12 bases in between. This CDR3 contains 15 residues. CDR3 coding DNA: TGTGCCAGCAGTTACTCGGGTAGTAAGATCTACGAGCAGTACTTC. This codes for CASSYSGSKIYEQYF.

A few counts support this clone. The rearrangement joins TRBV10-2 to TRBJ2-3, with unresolved D. The germline CDR1 and CDR2 sequences are WSHSY and SAAADI. The CDR3 loop spans 15 amino acids. Deletions cut 0 bases from V and 0 bases from J, with 7 bases between. The CDR3 region has the DNA TGCGCCAGCAGTGAGTCGGGCGTAAGCACAGATACGCAGTATTTT. The encoded protein is CASSESGVSTDTQYF.

CDR3 loop: CASSFRDFSGYTF. The CDR3 DNA sequence: TGTGCCAGCAGTTTCAGGGATTTTAGTGGCTACACCTTC. The chain uses TRBV27 and TRBJ1-2, with a possible D match to TRBD1 (5 bases). The CDR3 runs 13 residues. Trimming cost V 3 bases and J 7 bases, with 12 bases left between them. Germline V gives CDR1 MNHEY, CDR2 SMNVEV (reference sequence).

Only one count was recorded for this clone. The chain joins TRBV11-2 to TRBJ2-2; D gene ambiguous. V was clipped by 0 bases and J by 6 bases, with 8 bases between them. Germline values: CDR1 SGHAT, CDR2 FQNNGV. The CDR3 contains 14 residues. The CDR3: CASSLDRQAGELFF. The CDR3 DNA sequence: TGTGCCAGCAGCTTAGACAGGCAGGCCGGGGAGCTGTTTTTT.

The chain carries TRBV4-1 and TRBJ2-6; D unresolved. CDR3 size: 17 residues. The ends were cut back, 3 bases at V and 4 bases at J, with 16 bases in the middle. CDR1 MGHRA and CDR2 YSYEKL come from the germline V gene. The CDR3 sequence is CASSQAGLSDGANVLTF. CDR3 DNA sequence: TGCGCCAGCAGCCAGGCCGGGCTAAGCGACGGGGCCAACGTCCTGACTTTC.

This clone appeared once. This chain joins TRBV2 and TRBJ1-1; D is unclear. CDR3 length equals 14 residues. Trimming pared 6 bases from V and 0 bases from J, leaving 11 bases between. The germline gives CDR1 SNHLY, CDR2 FYNNEI. The CDR3 sequence: CASSLDTLNTEAFF. DNA of the CDR3: TGTGCCAGCAGCTTAGACACGCTGAACACTGAAGCTTTCTTT. Based on the CDR3 plus reference TRBV2 and TRBJ1-1, the full variable domain is EPEVTQTPSHQVTQMGQEVILRCVPISNHLYFYWYRQILGQKVEFLVSFYNNEISEKSEIFDDQFSVERPDGSNFTLKIRSTKLEDSAMYFCASSLDTLNTEAFFGQGTRLTVV.

The chain employs TRBV15 and TRBJ2-7; D is undetermined. Germline values: CDR1 LNHNV, CDR2 YYDKDF (reference sequence). The CDR3 totals 14 residues. Trimming removed 4 bases from V and 1 base from J, with 11 bases in between. The CDR3 region has the DNA TGTGCCACCAGCACTCGGCAGGAATCCTACGAGCAGTACTTC. It specifies CATSTRQESYEQYF. The full variable domain, in which reference TRBV15 and TRBJ2-7 provide the parts outside the CDR3, is DAMVIQNPRYQVTQFGKPVTLSCSQTLNHNVMYWYQQKSSQAPKLLFHYYDKDFNNEADTPDNFQSRRPNTSFCFLDIRSPGLGDTAMYLCATSTRQESYEQYFGPGTRLTVT.

This sequence joins TRBV19 and TRBJ2-2, with D perhaps matching TRBD1 (5 bases). Germline-derived CDR1 and CDR2 are LNHDA and SQIVND (reference sequence). This CDR3 contains 15 residues. The V end lost 6 bases, the J end lost 1 base, and 12 bases lay between the germline ends. This CDR3 reads CASRLGALNTGELFF. In nucleotides, the CDR3 is TGTGCCAGTAGGCTAGGGGCACTGAACACCGGGGAGCTGTTTTTT.

V and J are TRBV6-5 and TRBJ2-1; perhaps TRBD2 as D (6 bases). Trimming cost V 1 base and J 1 base, with 11 bases left between them. From germline, CDR1 is MNHEY and CDR2 SVGAGI. The CDR3 totals 16 residues. DNA of the CDR3: TGTGCCAGCAGTTACTGGGGTAGCGGATCCTACAATGAGCAGTTCTTC. Translated, it gives CASSYWGSGSYNEQFF.

This clone is a singleton in its sample. CDR3 loop: CASSQTTGNYGYTF. Written as DNA, the CDR3 is TGCGCCAGCAGCCAAACGACAGGGAACTATGGCTACACCTTC. V gene TRBV4-1 combines with J gene TRBJ1-2; 7 bases agree with TRBD1. After removal of 2 bases from V and 2 bases from J, the junction contained 2 bases not matched to a gene. CDR3 size: 14 residues. Germline assignment: CDR1 MGHRA and CDR2 YSYEKL.

The chain uses TRBV5-1 and TRBJ2-1, with D unclear. CDR1 and CDR2 from the germline V gene are SGHRS and YFSETQ. This CDR3 spans 13 amino acids. Trimming took off 0 bases at V and 10 bases at J, with 11 bases between the two ends. DNA for the CDR3: TGCGCCAGCAGCTTGGCTCCTGGTACCGAGCAGTTCTTC. Protein: CASSLAPGTEQFF.

The rearrangement joins TRBV2 to TRBJ2-5, with D possibly being TRBD2 (5 bases). V was cut by 6 bases and J by 10 bases, with 18 bases left in between. Germline lookup yields CDR1 SNHLY and CDR2 FYNNEI. The CDR3 sequence is 13 residues long. The CDR3 loop is CASSPHPGLNQYF. In DNA, the CDR3 is TGTGCCAGCAGCCCTCACCCGGGGTTAAACCAGTACTTC.

This clone appeared once. The V call is TRBV10-3, the J call TRBJ1-5, with TRBD1 identical over 7 bases. The germline V gene encodes CDR1 ENHRY and CDR2 SYGVKD. Trimming removed 10 bases from V and 3 bases from J; junction bases left unmatched: 6. The CDR3 is made up of 13 amino acids. In DNA form, the CDR3 reads TGTGCCAGTCGGGACAGTCTCAATCAGCCCCAGCATTTT. This codes for CASRDSLNQPQHF.

The V call is TRBV19, the J call TRBJ1-2; D gene ambiguous. The germline V gene has CDR1 LNHDA and CDR2 SQIVND (reference sequence). The CDR3 sequence is 12 residues long. V was shortened by 8 bases and J by 3 bases, with 10 bases between the two germline ends. The CDR3 protein is CASSPGYYGYTF. In nucleotides, the CDR3 is TGTGCCAGTTCCCCAGGCTACTATGGCTACACCTTC.

The chain has TRBV5-5 and TRBJ2-2; a possible D gene is TRBD2 (5 bases). The CDR3 length is 15 residues. Germline values: CDR1 SGHKS, CDR2 YYEKEE (reference sequence). Trimming removed 4 bases from V and 6 bases from J, with 16 bases in between. The CDR3 sequence is CASSGGMVIPGELFF. The CDR3 DNA sequence: TGTGCCAGCAGCGGAGGTATGGTGATCCCCGGGGAGCTGTTTTTT.

The gene calls are TRBV14 and TRBJ1-2; a possible D gene is TRBD1 (5 bases). This CDR3 is 13 amino acids long. Germline-derived CDR1 and CDR2 are SGHDN and FVKESK. The germline V and J ends were trimmed by 3 bases and 5 bases, with 10 bases remaining between them. In DNA, the CDR3 is TGTGCCAGCAGCCATCGACAGAAGTATGGCTACACCTTC. Amino acid sequence: CASSHRQKYGYTF.

V gene TRBV27 combines with J gene TRBJ1-1; 8 bases agree with TRBD1. The CDR3 totals 16 residues. V lost 1 base to trimming and J lost 1 base; unmatched junction nucleotides: 5. CDR1 MNHEY and CDR2 SMNVEV come from the germline V gene (reference sequence). The CDR3 reads CASSLYWTGPNTEAFF. CDR3 nucleotide sequence: TGTGCCAGCAGTTTATATTGGACAGGGCCGAACACTGAAGCTTTCTTT.

The chain has TRBV4-1 and TRBJ2-5; D is possibly TRBD1 (5 bases). V lost 3 bases and J 5 bases, leaving 10 bases between the germline ends. The CDR3 sequence is 13 residues long. The germline V gene encodes CDR1 MGHRA and CDR2 YSYEKL. This CDR3 reads CASSQERGETQYF. CDR3 in DNA: TGCGCCAGCAGCCAGGAAAGGGGCGAGACCCAGTACTTC.

This rearrangement joins TRBV28 to TRBJ2-3; 7 positions agree with TRBD2. The CDR3 sequence is 16 residues long. The V gene end was trimmed by 6 bases and the J gene end by 2 bases; junction bases not matched to a gene: 11. Germline CDR1 MDHEN, CDR2 SYDVKM. CDR3 DNA: TGTGCCAGCAGCTCGGGGCAAGCGGGGACCACAGATACGCAGTATTTT. Protein sequence: CASSSGQAGTTDTQYF.

This rearrangement joins TRBV13 to TRBJ1-1; perhaps TRBD1 as D (5 bases). This CDR3 contains 15 residues. V lost 4 bases, J lost 3 bases, and 15 bases lay in between. Per the germline V gene, CDR1 is PRHDT and CDR2 is FYEKMQ (reference sequence). The CDR3 is CASSSTLRVDTEAFF. The CDR3 DNA sequence: TGTGCCAGCAGCTCCACGCTCAGGGTTGACACTGAAGCTTTCTTT.

This chain connects TRBV27 to TRBJ2-3; D might be TRBD2 (6 bases). The V end lost 6 bases, the J end lost 3 bases, and 10 bases lay between the germline ends. Germline CDR1 MNHEY, CDR2 SMNVEV (reference sequence). CDR3 length: 13 residues. CDR3 DNA sequence: TGTGCCAGCAGCCGACTAGAAACAGATACGCAGTATTTT. It codes for CASSRLETDTQYF.

This sequence joins TRBV5-5 and TRBJ1-5; unclear D gene. There are 16 residues in the CDR3. Trimming shortened V by 3 bases and J by 0 bases, and 13 bases separated the two germline ends. Per the germline V gene, CDR1 is SGHKS and CDR2 is YYEKEE (reference sequence). The CDR3 region is CASSSGNTVSNQPQHF. In DNA, the CDR3 is TGTGCCAGCAGCTCGGGAAACACGGTTAGCAATCAGCCCCAGCATTTT.

The chain is built from TRBV29-1 and TRBJ2-7; D is perhaps TRBD1 or TRBD2 (5 bases each). The CDR3 contains 13 residues. CDR1 is SQVTM and CDR2 is ANQGSEA in the germline V gene. V lost 4 bases, J lost 3 bases, and 13 bases lay in between. CDR3 DNA: TGCAGCGTTGCTAGCCAGGGCTTCTACGAGCAGTACTTC. Encoded protein: CSVASQGFYEQYF.

The chain uses TRBV7-8 and TRBJ1-4; no clear D gene. This CDR3 is built from 17 residues. Trimming left V 1 base short and J 4 bases short, with 16 bases between. Per germline, CDR1 SGHVS and CDR2 FQNEAQ. In DNA, the CDR3 is TGTGCCAGCAGCTTAGTGGTCAGGACTACGTTTAATGAAAAACTGTTTTTT. Its translation is CASSLVVRTTFNEKLFF.